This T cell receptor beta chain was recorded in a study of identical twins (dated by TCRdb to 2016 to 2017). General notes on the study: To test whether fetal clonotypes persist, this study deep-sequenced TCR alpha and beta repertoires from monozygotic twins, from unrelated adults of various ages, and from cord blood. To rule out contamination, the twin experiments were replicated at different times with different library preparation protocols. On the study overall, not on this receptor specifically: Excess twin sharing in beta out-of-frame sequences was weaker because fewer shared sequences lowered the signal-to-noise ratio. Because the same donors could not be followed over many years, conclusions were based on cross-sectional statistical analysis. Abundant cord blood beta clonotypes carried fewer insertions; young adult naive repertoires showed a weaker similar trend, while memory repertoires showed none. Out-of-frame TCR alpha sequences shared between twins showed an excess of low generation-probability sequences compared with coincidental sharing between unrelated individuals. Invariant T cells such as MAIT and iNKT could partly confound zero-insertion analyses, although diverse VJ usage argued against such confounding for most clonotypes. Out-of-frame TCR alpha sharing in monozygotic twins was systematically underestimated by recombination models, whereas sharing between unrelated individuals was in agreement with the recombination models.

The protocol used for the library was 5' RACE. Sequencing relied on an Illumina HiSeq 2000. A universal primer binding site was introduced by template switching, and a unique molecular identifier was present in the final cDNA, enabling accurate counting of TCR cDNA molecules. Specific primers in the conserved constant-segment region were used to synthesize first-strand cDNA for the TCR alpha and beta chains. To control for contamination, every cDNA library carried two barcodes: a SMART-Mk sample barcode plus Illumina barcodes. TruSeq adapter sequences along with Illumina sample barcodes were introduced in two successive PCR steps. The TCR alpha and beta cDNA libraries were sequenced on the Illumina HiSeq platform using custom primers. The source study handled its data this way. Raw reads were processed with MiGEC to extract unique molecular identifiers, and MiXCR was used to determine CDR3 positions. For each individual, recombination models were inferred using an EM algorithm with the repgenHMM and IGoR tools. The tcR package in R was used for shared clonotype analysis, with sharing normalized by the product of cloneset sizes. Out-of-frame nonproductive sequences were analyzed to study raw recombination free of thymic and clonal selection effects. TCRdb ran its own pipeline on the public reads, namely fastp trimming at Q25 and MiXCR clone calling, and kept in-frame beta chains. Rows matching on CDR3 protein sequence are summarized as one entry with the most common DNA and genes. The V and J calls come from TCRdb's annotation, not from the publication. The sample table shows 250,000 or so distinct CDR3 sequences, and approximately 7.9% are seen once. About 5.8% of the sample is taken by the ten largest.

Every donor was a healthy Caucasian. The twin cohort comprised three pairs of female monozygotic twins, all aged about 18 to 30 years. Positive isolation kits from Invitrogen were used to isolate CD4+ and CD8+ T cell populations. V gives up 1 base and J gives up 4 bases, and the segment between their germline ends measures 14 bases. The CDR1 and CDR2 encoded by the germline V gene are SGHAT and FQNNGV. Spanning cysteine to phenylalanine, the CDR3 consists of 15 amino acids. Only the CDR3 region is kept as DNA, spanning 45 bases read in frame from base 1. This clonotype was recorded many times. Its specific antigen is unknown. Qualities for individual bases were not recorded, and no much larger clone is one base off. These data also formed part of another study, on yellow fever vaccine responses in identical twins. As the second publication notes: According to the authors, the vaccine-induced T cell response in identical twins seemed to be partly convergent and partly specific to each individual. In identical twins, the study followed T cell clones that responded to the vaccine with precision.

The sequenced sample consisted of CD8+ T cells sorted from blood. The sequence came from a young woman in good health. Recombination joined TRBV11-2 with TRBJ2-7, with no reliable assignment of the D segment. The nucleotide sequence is TGTGCCAGCAGCTTAGTAAAATTCCAGAGGTACGAGCAGTACTTC. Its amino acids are CASSLVKFQRYEQYF.